Presented here are 14 T cell receptor beta chains from one specimen sequenced in a study of blood T cell repertoires in COVID-19. Libraries were prepared by immunoSEQ multiplex PCR; TCRdb keeps only in-frame clonotypes and omits some of them. The sample contains around 220,000 clones, around 84% of which appear only once. Sequenced sample: peripheral blood. The origin of the receptors is a man aged 45 to 65 with acute or convalescent COVID-19.

The chain is built from TRBV7-9 and TRBJ2-1; maybe TRBD1 (5 bases). With 1 base removed from V and 13 bases from J, the gap between germline ends came to 17 bases. This CDR3 region has 14 residues. Looked up from germline, CDR1 is SEHNR and CDR2 is FQNEAQ (reference sequence). CDR3 DNA sequence: TGTGCCAGCAGCTTAGTGGGGTCGGCAGGGAACCAGTTCTTC. It is translated as CASSLVGSAGNQFF.

This chain's CDR3 is CASSYSGGPNEKLFF. The CDR3 DNA follows: TGTGCCAGCAGTTACTCAGGGGGACCTAATGAAAAACTGTTTTTT. The chain employs TRBV6-5 and TRBJ1-4; maybe TRBD1 (6 bases). The ends were cut back, 0 bases at V and 3 bases at J, with 8 bases in the middle. The germline CDR1 and CDR2 sequences are MNHEY and SVGAGI. This CDR3 region has 15 residues.

The chain links TRBV6-5 to TRBJ1-4; tentatively, D is TRBD1 (6 bases). The germline gives CDR1 MNHEY, CDR2 SVGAGI. V lost 8 bases, J lost 6 bases, and 13 bases lay in between. The CDR3 loop spans 13 amino acids. The CDR3 nucleotides are TGTGCCAGCGGGGACACGAGGGATGAAAAACTGTTTTTT. Amino acids: CASGDTRDEKLFF.

The rearrangement joins TRBV6-5 to TRBJ1-2; 7 nucleotides line up with TRBD1. Germline CDR1 MNHEY, CDR2 SVGAGI. This CDR3 has 13 residues. V shed 6 bases, J shed 8 bases, and the junction held 9 bases outside the gene matches. CDR3 DNA: TGTGCCAGCAGCCTCACAGGGGCGTGGGGCTACACCTTC. Residues: CASSLTGAWGYTF.

The chain combines TRBV7-2 with TRBJ2-1, with TRBD2 as a possible D gene (5 bases). This CDR3 contains 16 residues. The germline V and J ends were trimmed by 5 bases and 7 bases, with 21 bases remaining between them. Germline V gives CDR1 SGHTA, CDR2 FQGNSA. CDR3 sequence (DNA): TGTGCCAGCAGCCCTTTACCAGGACGGCTAGCAAATGAGCAGTTCTTC. Its translation: CASSPLPGRLANEQFF.

The CDR3 loop is CASSELRGDSPLHF. The CDR3 nucleotides read TGCGCCAGCAGTGAACTTCGGGGTGATTCACCCCTCCACTTT. This rearrangement joins TRBV10-1 to TRBJ1-6; D is undetermined. The CDR3 runs to 14 residues. In germline, CDR1 is WNHNN, CDR2 SYGVQD (reference sequence). V was pared by 3 bases and J by 8 bases, with 11 bases between.

The chain carries TRBV19 and TRBJ1-1; D unresolved. V gave up 8 bases and J gave up 4 bases, with 8 bases separating them. CDR1 and CDR2 (germline): LNHDA, SQIVND (reference sequence). This CDR3 is 11 amino acids long. DNA of the CDR3: TGTGCCAGTGTGAGCCTCACTGAAGCTTTCTTT. It specifies CASVSLTEAFF. The variable domain in full, with the rest retrieved from reference TRBV19 and TRBJ1-1, is DGGITQSPKYLFRKEGQNVTLSCEQNLNHDAMYWYRQDPGQGLRLIYYSQIVNDFQKGDIAEGYSVSREKKESFPLTVTSAQKNPTAFYLCASVSLTEAFFGQGTRLTVV.

The gene calls are TRBV7-2 and TRBJ2-5; 8 bases are shared with TRBD2. There are 14 residues in the CDR3. The germline V gene has CDR1 SGHTA and CDR2 FQGNSA. The V segment lost 5 bases and the J segment 4 bases; nucleotides outside the gene matches: 6. The CDR3 sequence is CASSTGGALETQYF. The DNA of the CDR3 is TGTGCCAGCAGCACGGGGGGGGCACTAGAGACCCAGTACTTC.

CDR3 loop: CASSFTSGGNEQYF. The CDR3 DNA follows: TGTGCCAGCAGCTTTACTAGCGGGGGCAACGAGCAGTACTTC. The chain uses TRBV11-2 and TRBJ2-7, with TRBD2 matching 11 bases. This CDR3 has 14 residues. Germline V CDR1 and CDR2: SGHAT, FQNNGV. V shed 3 bases, J shed 5 bases, and the junction held 3 bases outside the gene matches.

CDR3 DNA sequence: TGCGCCAGCAGCTTGGAATCCGGGGGGACTGAAGCTTTCTTT. This sequence encodes CASSLESGGTEAFF. The J gene is TRBJ1-1, the V gene TRBV5-1; D possibly corresponds to TRBD1 (5 bases). V lost 0 bases and J 5 bases, leaving 11 bases between the germline ends. This CDR3 comprises 14 residues. Germline V gene lookup returns CDR1 SGHRS and CDR2 YFSETQ. Full variable domain (remainder filled in from reference TRBV5-1 and TRBJ1-1): KAGVTQTPRYLIKTRGQQVTLSCSPISGHRSVSWYQQTPGQGLQFLFEYFSETQRNKGNFPGRFSGRQFSNSRSEMNVSTLELGDSALYLCASSLESGGTEAFFGQGTRLTVV.

This clone appeared once. This CDR3 is CASSVPGTGTAFF. In DNA, the CDR3 is TGCGCCAGCAGCGTACCCGGGACAGGGACGGCTTTCTTT. This rearrangement joins TRBV10-2 to TRBJ1-1, with 9 bases identical to TRBD1. Unmatched junction bases numbered 10, after V lost 6 bases and J lost 11 bases. Germline CDR1 reads WSHSY; CDR2 reads SAAADI. The CDR3 has 13 amino acids.

The chain links TRBV27 to TRBJ1-2; no clear D. CDR1 MNHEY and CDR2 SMNVEV come from the germline V gene (reference sequence). The CDR3 is 14 residues long. The ends were cut back, 5 bases at V and 0 bases at J, with 10 bases in the middle. In nucleotides, the CDR3 is TGTGCCAGCAGTGAACACAGAACTAACTATGGCTACACCTTC. Translated: CASSEHRTNYGYTF.

The V and J genes are TRBV5-1 and TRBJ2-2; possibly TRBD1 for D (6 bases). Germline V gene sequence: CDR1 SGHRS, CDR2 YFSETQ. This CDR3 is 16 amino acids long. V lost 1 base to trimming and J lost 4 bases, with 14 bases between them. This CDR3 is CASSLLAGAGTGELFF. CDR3 in DNA: TGCGCCAGCAGCTTGCTCGCAGGGGCGGGCACCGGGGAGCTGTTTTTT.

The chain employs TRBV21-1 and TRBJ1-2; the table's TRBD1 call for D was not verified on the DNA. TRBV21-1 is tagged as a pseudogene. This CDR3 is 14 amino acids long. The CDR3 DNA sequence: TGTGCCAGCAGCAAAGAAGGGGCCGGACATGGCTACACCTTC. As protein: CASSKEGAGHGYTF.